One sample yielded the 2 T cell receptor beta chains listed below, sequenced in a study of T-cell memory formation after mild COVID-19. MiXCR, applied by TCRdb to the 5' RACE reads, yields one record per CDR3 protein. Altogether 350,000 to 400,000 distinct CDR3 sequences are present, more than 20% being singletons, with the ten largest covering under 15%. The sample comprised PBMCs or a T cell subset sorted from them (not recorded which). The receptors shown here come from an adult woman who had mild COVID-19 (a few samples of this study predate the infection). Cell type and time point are not known.

This clonotype was counted between two and nine times. The rearrangement uses TRBV27 and TRBJ2-5, with 11 nucleotides matching TRBD2. The V segment lost 4 bases and the J segment 0 bases; nucleotides outside the gene matches: 4. Germline loops: CDR1 MNHEY, CDR2 SMNVEV (reference sequence). This CDR3 is 16 amino acids long. This CDR3 reads CASSWSSGRYQETQYF. In DNA, the CDR3 is TGTGCCAGCAGTTGGTCTAGCGGGAGGTACCAAGAGACCCAGTACTTC.

The chain has TRBV20-1 and TRBJ1-2; 9 bases map to TRBD1. The V gene end was trimmed by 3 bases and the J gene end by 5 bases; junction bases not matched to a gene: 13. This CDR3 is built from 16 residues. Germline V gene lookup returns CDR1 DFQATT and CDR2 SNEGSKA (reference sequence). CDR3 amino acids: CSASESRGTGLYGYTF. The CDR3 bases are TGCAGTGCTAGCGAAAGCCGCGGGACAGGGCTGTATGGCTACACCTTC.